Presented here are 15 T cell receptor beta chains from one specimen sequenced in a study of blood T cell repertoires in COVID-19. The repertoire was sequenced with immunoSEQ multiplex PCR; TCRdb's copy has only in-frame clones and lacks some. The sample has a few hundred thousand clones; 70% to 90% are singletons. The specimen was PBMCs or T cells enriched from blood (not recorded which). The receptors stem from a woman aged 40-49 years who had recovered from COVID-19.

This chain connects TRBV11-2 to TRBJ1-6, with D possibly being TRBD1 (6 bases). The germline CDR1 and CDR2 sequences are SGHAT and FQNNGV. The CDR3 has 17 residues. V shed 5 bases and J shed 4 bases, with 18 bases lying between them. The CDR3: CASSAQLGTNYNSPLHF. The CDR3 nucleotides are TGTGCCAGCAGCGCCCAGTTGGGGACAAATTATAATTCACCCCTCCACTTT. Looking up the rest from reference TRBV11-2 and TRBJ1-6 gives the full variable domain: EAGVAQSPRYKIIEKRQSVAFWCNPISGHATLYWYQQILGQGPKLLIQFQNNGVVDDSQLPKDRFSAERLKGVDSTLKIQPAKLEDSAVYLCASSAQLGTNYNSPLHFGNGTRLTVT.

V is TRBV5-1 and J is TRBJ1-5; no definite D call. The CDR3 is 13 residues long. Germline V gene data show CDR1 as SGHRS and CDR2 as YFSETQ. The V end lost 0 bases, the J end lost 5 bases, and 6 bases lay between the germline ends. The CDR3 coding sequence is TGCGCCAGCAGCTTGGTCGGTGATCAGCCCCAGCATTTT. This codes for CASSLVGDQPQHF.

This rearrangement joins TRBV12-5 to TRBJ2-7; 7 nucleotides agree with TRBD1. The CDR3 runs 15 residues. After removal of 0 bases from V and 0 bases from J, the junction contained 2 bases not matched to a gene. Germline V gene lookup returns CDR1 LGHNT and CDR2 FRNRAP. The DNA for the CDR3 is TGTGCTAGTGGTTTGGTAGGGGGCACCTCCTACGAGCAGTACTTC. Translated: CASGLVGGTSYEQYF.

The CDR3 reads CASSVGTGNMGGREAFF. The CDR3 nucleotides read TGTGCCAGCAGCGTAGGGACAGGGAATATGGGCGGTCGTGAAGCTTTCTTT. The J gene is TRBJ1-1, the V gene TRBV9; 8 bases fit TRBD1. V trimming: 0 bases; J trimming: 7 bases; junction bases outside the gene matches: 14. CDR1 and CDR2 from the germline V gene are SGDLS and YYNGEE. There are 17 residues in the CDR3.

The CDR3, as DNA: TGTGCCACCAGCAGAGATCCGTACAGGGACAGGGGTACTGAAGCTTTCTTT. Translating gives CATSRDPYRDRGTEAFF. The chain links TRBV15 to TRBJ1-1; TRBD1 matches 10 bases. The V and J ends lost 0 bases and 5 bases, in that order; junction bases with no gene match: 9. CDR3 length: 17 amino acids. Germline V gives CDR1 LNHNV, CDR2 YYDKDF (reference sequence).

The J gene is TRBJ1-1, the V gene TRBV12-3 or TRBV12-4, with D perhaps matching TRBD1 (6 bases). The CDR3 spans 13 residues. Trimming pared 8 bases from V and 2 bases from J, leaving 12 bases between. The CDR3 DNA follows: TGTGCCAGCGGGGACACCTTCAACACTGAAGCTTTCTTT. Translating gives CASGDTFNTEAFF.

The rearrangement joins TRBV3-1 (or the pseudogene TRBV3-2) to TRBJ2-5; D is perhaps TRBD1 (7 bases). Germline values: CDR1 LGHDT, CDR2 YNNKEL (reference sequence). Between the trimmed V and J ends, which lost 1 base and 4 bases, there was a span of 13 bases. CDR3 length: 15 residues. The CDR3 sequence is CASSQVPGGGETQYF. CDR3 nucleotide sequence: TGTGCCAGCAGCCAAGTCCCAGGGGGAGGAGAGACCCAGTACTTC.

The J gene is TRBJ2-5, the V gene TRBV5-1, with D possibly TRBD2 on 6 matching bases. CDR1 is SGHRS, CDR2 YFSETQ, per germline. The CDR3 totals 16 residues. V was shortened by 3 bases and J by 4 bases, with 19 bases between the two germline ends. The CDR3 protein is CASSWGGRGGPETQYF. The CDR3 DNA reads TGCGCCAGCAGCTGGGGCGGGCGGGGTGGCCCAGAGACCCAGTACTTC.

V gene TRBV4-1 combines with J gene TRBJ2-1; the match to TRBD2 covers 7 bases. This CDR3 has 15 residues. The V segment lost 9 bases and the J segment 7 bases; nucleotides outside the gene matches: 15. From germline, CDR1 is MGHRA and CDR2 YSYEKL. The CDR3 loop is CASNHLGSGKNEQFF. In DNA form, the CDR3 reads TGCGCCAGTAACCACCTGGGGAGCGGGAAAAATGAGCAGTTCTTC.

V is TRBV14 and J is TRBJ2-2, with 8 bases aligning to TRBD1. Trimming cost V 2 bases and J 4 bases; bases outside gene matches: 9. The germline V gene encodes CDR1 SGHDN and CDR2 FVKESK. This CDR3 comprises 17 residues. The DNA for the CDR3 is TGTGCCAGCAGCCAAATCCCCGGGACAGGAGTCACCGGGGAGCTGTTTTTT. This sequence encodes CASSQIPGTGVTGELFF.

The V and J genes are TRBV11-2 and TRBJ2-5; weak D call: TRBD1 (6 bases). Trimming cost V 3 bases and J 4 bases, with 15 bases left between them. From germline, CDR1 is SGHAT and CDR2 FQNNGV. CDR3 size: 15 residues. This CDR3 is CASSFLQGRRETQYF. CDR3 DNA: TGTGCCAGCAGCTTTCTACAGGGCCGGAGAGAGACCCAGTACTTC.

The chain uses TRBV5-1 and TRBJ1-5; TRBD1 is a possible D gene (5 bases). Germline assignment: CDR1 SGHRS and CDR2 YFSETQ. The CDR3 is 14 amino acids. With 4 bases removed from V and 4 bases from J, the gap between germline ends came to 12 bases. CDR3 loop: CASSPGGENQPQHF. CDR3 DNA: TGCGCCAGCAGCCCCGGGGGGGAGAATCAGCCCCAGCATTTT. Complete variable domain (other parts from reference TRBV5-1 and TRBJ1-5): KAGVTQTPRYLIKTRGQQVTLSCSPISGHRSVSWYQQTPGQGLQFLFEYFSETQRNKGNFPGRFSGRQFSNSRSEMNVSTLELGDSALYLCASSPGGENQPQHFGDGTRLSIL.

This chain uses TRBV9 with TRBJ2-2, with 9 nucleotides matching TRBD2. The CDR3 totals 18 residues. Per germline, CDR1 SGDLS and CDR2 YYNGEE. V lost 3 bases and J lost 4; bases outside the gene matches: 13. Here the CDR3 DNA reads TGTGCCAGCAGCGAGACCTTTAGCGGGAGTAGAGGCACCGGGGAGCTGTTTTTT. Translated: CASSETFSGSRGTGELFF.

Here the CDR3 reads CASSLDSGSGNTIYF. The DNA for the CDR3 is TGTGCCAGCAGCTTGGACAGTGGCTCTGGAAACACCATATATTTT. The chain combines TRBV7-8 with TRBJ1-3; weak D call: TRBD1 (6 bases). Deletions cut 3 bases from V and 0 bases from J, with 9 bases between. Germline-derived CDR1 and CDR2 are SGHVS and FQNEAQ. This CDR3 is built from 15 residues.

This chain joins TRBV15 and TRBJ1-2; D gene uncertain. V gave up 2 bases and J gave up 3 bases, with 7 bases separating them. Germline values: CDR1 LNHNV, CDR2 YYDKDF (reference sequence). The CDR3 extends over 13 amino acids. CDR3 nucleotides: TGTGCCACCAGCAGAACCGGGGACTATGGCTACACCTTC. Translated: CATSRTGDYGYTF.